The sequence of this TCR beta chain was determined in a study of technical replicates of blood from a few donors. The assay was immunoSEQ multiplex PCR, and TCRdb's table has in-frame clones only and misses some. Of about 80,000 clones listed, roughly 96% are singletons. CDR1 and CDR2 (germline): MDHEN, SYDVKM. The CDR3 is 13 residues long. V lost 9 bases and J lost 5, with 14 bases in between. The TCR originated in a human donor in good health. V is TRBV28 and J is TRBJ1-5; tentatively, D is TRBD1 (6 bases). Sequenced: T cells isolated from PBMCs. The CDR3 protein is CASIPGVDQPQHF. CDR3 nucleotides: TGTGCCAGTATACCAGGGGTGGATCAGCCCCAGCATTTT.